Sequencing of this TCR beta chain was carried out in a study of beta chain features in type 1 diabetes. On the study more broadly: All samples yielded 85 million to 130 million examined sorted cells.

All of the isolated RNA was reverse transcribed, so expressed TCRB transcripts were sequenced. Sequencing was performed with immunoSEQ multiplex PCR; in TCRdb, only in-frame clones are kept and a portion is missing. The sample lists approximately 150,000 clones; around a tenth were seen once. This CDR3 has 15 amino acids. V dropped 3 bases and J dropped 5; count of bases not matched to a gene: 9. Germline V gives CDR1 SGHNT, CDR2 YYREEE (reference sequence). This clone was counted a few times. The rearrangement joins TRBV5-4 to TRBJ2-5; the match to TRBD2 covers 8 bases. Sequencing input: central memory CD4+ T cells from blood. This clonotype originated in a middle-aged woman in good health. The CDR3 bases are TGTGCCAGCAGCTCCCCGGGGGGGCGGAGTGAGACCCAGTACTTC. Residues: CASSSPGGRSETQYF.